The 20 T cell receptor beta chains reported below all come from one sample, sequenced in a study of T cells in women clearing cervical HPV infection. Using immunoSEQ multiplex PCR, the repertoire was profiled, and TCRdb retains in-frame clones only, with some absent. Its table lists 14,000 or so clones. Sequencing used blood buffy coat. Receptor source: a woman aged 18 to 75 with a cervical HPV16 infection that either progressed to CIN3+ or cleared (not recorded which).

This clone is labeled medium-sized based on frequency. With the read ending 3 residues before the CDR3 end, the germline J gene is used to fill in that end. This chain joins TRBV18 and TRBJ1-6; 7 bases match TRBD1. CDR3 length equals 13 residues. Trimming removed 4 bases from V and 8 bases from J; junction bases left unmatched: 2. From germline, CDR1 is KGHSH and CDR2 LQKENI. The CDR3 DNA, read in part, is TGTGCCAGCTCACGAGACAGGGATTCACCC. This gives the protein CASSRDRDSP. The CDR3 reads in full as CASSRDRDSPLHF. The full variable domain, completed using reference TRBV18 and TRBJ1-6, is NAGVMQNPRHLVRRRGQEARLRCSPMKGHSHVYWYRQLPEEGLKFMVYLQKENIIDESGMPKERFSAEFPKEGPSILRIQQVVRGDSAAYFCASSRDRDSPLHFGNGTRLTVT.

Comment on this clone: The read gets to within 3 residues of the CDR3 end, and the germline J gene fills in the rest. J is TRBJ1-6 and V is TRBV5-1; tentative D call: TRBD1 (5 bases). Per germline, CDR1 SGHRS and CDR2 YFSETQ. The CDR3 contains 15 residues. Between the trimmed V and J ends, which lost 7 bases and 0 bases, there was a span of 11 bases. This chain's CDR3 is CASRDSSSYNSPLHF. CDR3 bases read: TGCGCCAGCCGGGACTCCAGCTCCTATAATTCACCC.

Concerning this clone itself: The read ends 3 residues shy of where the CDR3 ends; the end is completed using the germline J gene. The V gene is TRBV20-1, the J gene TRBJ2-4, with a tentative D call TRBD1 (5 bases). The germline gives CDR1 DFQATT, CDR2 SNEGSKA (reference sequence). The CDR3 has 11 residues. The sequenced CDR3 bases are TGCAGTGCCCAAACGGCAGGGTTT. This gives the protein CSAQTAGF. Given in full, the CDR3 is CSAQTAGFQYF.

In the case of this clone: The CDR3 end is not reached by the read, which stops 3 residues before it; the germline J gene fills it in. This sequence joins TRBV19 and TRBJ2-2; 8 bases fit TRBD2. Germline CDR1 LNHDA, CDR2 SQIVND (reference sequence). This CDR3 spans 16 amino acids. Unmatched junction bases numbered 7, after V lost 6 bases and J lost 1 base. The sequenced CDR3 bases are TGTGCCAGTAGGAGTGAGGCGGGGGGGAACACCGGGGAG. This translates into CASRSEAGGNTGE. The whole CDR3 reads CASRSEAGGNTGELFF.

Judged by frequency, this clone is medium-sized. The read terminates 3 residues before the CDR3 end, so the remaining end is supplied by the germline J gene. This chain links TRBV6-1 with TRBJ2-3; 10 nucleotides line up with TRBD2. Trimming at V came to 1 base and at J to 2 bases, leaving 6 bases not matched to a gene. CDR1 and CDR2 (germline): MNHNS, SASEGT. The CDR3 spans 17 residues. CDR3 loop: CASSEVGTSENTDTQYF. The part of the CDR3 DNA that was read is TGTGCCAGCAGTGAAGTCGGGACTAGCGAGAACACAGATACG.

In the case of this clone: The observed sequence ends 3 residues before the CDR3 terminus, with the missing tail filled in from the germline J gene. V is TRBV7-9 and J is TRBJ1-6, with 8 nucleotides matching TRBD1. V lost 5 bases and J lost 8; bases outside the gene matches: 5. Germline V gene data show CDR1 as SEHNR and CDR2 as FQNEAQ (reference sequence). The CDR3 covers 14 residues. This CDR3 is CASSPGQDYSPLHF. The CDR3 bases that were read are TGTGCCAGCAGCCCGGGACAGGACTATTCACCC.

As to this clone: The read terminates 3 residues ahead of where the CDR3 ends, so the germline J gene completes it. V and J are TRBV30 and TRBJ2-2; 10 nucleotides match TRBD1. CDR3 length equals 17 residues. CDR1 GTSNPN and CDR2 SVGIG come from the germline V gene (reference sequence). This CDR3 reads CAWSGGTGAPYNSPLFF. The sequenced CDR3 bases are TGTGCCTGGAGCGGGGGGACAGGGGCCCCCTATAATTCACCG.

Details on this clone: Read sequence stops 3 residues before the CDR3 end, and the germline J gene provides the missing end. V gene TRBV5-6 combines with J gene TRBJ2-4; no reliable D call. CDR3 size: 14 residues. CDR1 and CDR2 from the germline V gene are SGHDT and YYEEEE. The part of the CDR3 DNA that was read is TGTGCCAGCAGCTTGGAGGGCAGTAAGGATGGT. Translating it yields CASSLEGSKDG. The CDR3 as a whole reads CASSLEGSKDGQYF.

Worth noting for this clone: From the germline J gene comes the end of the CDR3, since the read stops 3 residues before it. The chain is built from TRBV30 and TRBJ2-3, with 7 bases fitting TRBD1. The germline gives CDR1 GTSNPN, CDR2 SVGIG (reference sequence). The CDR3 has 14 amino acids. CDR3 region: CAWSSQGMGATQYF. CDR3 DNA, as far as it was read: TGTGCCTGGAGTTCACAGGGGATGGGTGCGACG.

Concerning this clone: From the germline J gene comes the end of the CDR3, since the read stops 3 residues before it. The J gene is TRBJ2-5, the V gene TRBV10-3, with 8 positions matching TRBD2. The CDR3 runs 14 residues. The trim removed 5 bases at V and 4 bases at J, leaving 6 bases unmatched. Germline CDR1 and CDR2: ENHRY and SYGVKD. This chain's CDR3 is CAISRGGQGETQYF. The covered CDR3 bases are TGTGCCATCAGTCGGGGGGGCCAGGGAGAGACC.

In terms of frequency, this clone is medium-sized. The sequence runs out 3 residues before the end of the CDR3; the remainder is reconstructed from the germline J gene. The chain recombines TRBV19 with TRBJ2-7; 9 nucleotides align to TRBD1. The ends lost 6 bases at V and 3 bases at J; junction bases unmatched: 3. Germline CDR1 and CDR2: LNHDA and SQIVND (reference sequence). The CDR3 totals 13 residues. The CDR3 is CASSGDRDYEQYF. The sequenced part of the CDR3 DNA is TGTGCCAGTAGCGGGGACAGGGACTACGAG.

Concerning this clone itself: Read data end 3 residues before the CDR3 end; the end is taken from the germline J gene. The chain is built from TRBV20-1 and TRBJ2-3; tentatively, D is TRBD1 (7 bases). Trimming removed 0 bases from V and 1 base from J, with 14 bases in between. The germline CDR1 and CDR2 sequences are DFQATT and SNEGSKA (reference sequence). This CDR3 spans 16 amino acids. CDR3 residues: CSARDRQGGGTDTQYF. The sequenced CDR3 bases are TGCAGTGCTAGAGACCGACAGGGAGGAGGCACAGATACG.

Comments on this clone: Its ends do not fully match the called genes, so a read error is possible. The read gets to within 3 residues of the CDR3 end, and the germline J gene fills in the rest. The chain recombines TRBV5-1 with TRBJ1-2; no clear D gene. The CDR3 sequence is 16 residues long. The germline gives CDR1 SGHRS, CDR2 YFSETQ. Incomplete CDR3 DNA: TGCGCCAGCAGCTTGGAGGAGCGGCGGCCTAACCATGGC. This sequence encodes CASSLEERRPNHG. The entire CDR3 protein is CASSLEERRPNHGYTF.

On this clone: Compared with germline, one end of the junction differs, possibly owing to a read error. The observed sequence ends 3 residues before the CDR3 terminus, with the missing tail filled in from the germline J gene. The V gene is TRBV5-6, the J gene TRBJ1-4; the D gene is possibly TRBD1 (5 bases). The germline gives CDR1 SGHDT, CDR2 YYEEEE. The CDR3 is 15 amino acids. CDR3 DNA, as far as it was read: TGTGCCAGCACCTTGAACCCGGTCGGGGGTGAAAAA. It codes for CASTLNPVGGEK. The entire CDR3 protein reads CASTLNPVGGEKLFF.

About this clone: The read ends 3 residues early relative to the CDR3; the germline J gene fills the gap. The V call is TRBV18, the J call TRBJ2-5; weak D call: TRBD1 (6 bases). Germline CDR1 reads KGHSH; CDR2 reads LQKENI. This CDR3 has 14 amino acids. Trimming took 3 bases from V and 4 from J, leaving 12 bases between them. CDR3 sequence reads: CASSPPGVGETQYF. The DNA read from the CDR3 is TGTGCCAGCTCACCTCCAGGGGTTGGAGAGACC.

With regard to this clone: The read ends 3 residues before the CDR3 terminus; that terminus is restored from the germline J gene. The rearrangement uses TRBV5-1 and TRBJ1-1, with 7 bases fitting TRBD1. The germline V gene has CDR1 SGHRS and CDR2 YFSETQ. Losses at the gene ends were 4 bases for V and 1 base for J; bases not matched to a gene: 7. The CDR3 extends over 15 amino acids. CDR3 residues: CASSVRQGKNTEAFF. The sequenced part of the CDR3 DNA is TGCGCCAGCAGCGTCCGACAGGGTAAGAACACTGAA. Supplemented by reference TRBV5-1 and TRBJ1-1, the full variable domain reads KAGVTQTPRYLIKTRGQQVTLSCSPISGHRSVSWYQQTPGQGLQFLFEYFSETQRNKGNFPGRFSGRQFSNSRSEMNVSTLELGDSALYLCASSVRQGKNTEAFFGQGTRLTVV.

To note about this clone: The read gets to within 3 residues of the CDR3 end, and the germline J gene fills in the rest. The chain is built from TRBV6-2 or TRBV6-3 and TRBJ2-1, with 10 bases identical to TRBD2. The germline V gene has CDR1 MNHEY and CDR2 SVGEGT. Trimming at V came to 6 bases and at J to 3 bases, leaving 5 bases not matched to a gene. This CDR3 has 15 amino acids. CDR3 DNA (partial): TGTGCCAGCAGAGCCCTAGCGGGGGACTACAATGAG. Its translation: CASRALAGDYNE. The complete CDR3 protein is CASRALAGDYNEQFF.

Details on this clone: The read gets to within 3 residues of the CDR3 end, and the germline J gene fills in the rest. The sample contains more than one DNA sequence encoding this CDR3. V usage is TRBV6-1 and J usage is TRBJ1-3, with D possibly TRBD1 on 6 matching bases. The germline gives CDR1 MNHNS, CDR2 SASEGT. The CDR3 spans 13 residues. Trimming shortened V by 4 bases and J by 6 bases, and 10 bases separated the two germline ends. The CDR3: CASSVDSTNTIYF. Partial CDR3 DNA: TGTGCCAGCAGTGTGGACAGTACAAACACC.

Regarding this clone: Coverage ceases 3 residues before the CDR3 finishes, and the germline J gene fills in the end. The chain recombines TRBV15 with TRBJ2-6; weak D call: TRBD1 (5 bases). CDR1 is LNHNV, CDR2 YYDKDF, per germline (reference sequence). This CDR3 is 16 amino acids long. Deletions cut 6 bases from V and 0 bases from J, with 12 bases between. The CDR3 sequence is CATSYGHPSGANVLTF. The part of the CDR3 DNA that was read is TGTGCCACCAGTTACGGACACCCCTCTGGGGCCAACGTC.

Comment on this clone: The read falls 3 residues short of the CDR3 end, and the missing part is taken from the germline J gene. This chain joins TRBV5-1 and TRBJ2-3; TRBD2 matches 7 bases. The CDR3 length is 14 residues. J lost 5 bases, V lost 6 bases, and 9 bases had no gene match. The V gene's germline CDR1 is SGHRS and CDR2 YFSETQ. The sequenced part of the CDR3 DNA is TGCGCCAGCATTCGGGGGGAGGTTGGAGATACG. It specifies CASIRGEVGDT. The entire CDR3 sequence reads CASIRGEVGDTQYF.